What follows are 3 T cell receptor beta chains derived from one specimen sequenced in a study of control samples from healthy donors and cancer patients (dated by TCRdb to the early 2020s). Library generation was performed with the immunoSEQ multiplex PCR assay. What TCRdb holds here is the immuneACCESS table cut down to in-frame rearrangements. Part of the clones is not present; checked against another copy, under half of the missing clones reflect an unresolved V gene, and the others are unexplained. The sample includes some 37,000 clones, with about 90% observed a single time. 3.6% of the sample belongs to the ten largest clones. The sequencing sample was made of blood. The receptors shown here come from a woman between 50 and 59 years old in good health.

This clone was counted once. The J gene is TRBJ2-2, the V gene TRBV28; TRBD1 is a possible D gene (5 bases). The CDR3 length is 15 residues. V shed 5 bases and J shed 3 bases, with 13 bases lying between them. CDR1 is MDHEN, CDR2 SYDVKM, per germline. CDR3: CASSDTGKHTGELFF. The CDR3 DNA reads as TGTGCCAGCAGTGATACAGGAAAGCACACCGGGGAGCTGTTTTTT. Full variable domain (remainder filled in from reference TRBV28 and TRBJ2-2): DVKVTQSSRYLVKRTGEKVFLECVQDMDHENMFWYRQDPGLGLRLIYFSYDVKMKEKGDIPEGYSVSREKKERFSLILESASTNQTSMYLCASSDTGKHTGELFFGEGSRLTVL.

This clone was recorded only once. V is TRBV7-8 and J is TRBJ1-2; TRBD1 is a possible D gene (6 bases). CDR3 length equals 17 residues. The V gene lost 0 bases and the J gene lost 7 bases, with 21 bases spanning the gap. Germline V gene lookup returns CDR1 SGHVS and CDR2 FQNEAQ. CDR3 loop: CASSLAQGLGALGGYTF. CDR3 nucleotide sequence: TGTGCCAGCAGCTTAGCGCAGGGTCTGGGGGCGCTGGGTGGCTACACCTTC.

The rearrangement uses TRBV18 and TRBJ2-2; TRBD1 agrees at 9 bases. Germline assignment: CDR1 KGHSH and CDR2 LQKENI. Trimming removed 3 bases from V and 7 bases from J; junction bases left unmatched: 6. CDR3 length equals 15 residues. The CDR3 here is CASSPRDRAGGELFF. CDR3 sequence (DNA): TGTGCCAGCTCACCCCGGGACAGGGCAGGCGGGGAGCTGTTTTTT.